This passage covers 10 T cell receptor beta chains from one sample sequenced in a study of lymphopenia after photon versus proton radiotherapy. The table came from immunoSEQ multiplex PCR; TCRdb's copy has only in-frame clones and leaves some out. The table includes 35,000 to 45,000 clones, about 83% detected once. The material was peripheral blood, obtained from a patient treated with photon-based radiotherapy. All receptors derive from a middle-aged man with gastric cancer.

This clone came up once. The V and J genes are TRBV7-3 and TRBJ2-3; 14 nucleotides match TRBD2. Germline V gene data show CDR1 as SGHTA and CDR2 as FQGTGA. This CDR3 comprises 18 residues. The trim removed 5 bases at V and 4 bases at J, leaving 11 bases unmatched. CDR3 in amino acids: CASSQRGTSGRGSDTQYF. The CDR3 region has the DNA TGTGCCAGCAGCCAACGGGGGACTAGCGGGAGAGGCTCAGATACGCAGTATTTT.

This clone was picked up a small number of times. The gene calls are TRBV6-5 and TRBJ2-1, with a possible D match to TRBD2 (6 bases). Trimming left V 0 bases short and J 5 bases short, with 11 bases between. Germline V gene sequence: CDR1 MNHEY, CDR2 SVGAGI. The CDR3 contains 15 residues. CDR3 nucleotides: TGTGCCAGCAGTTACTCGTGGGGGGTGAACAATGAGCAGTTCTTC. It codes for CASSYSWGVNNEQFF.

V and J are TRBV5-8 and TRBJ2-3; 8 bases are a match to TRBD1. V was pared by 5 bases and J by 0 bases, with 8 bases of the junction left unmatched. CDR3 length equals 16 residues. Per germline, CDR1 SGHTS and CDR2 YDEGEE. CDR3 in amino acids: CASSYDRGGSTDTQYF. The CDR3 nucleotides are TGTGCCAGCAGTTACGACAGGGGCGGGAGCACAGATACGCAGTATTTT.

The chain is built from TRBV19 and TRBJ1-4; the match to TRBD1 covers 8 bases. CDR3 length: 15 residues. Germline V gene lookup returns CDR1 LNHDA and CDR2 SQIVND (reference sequence). The V segment lost 4 bases and the J segment 5 bases; nucleotides outside the gene matches: 6. The CDR3 sequence is CASSNSRTGNEKLFF. CDR3 in DNA: TGTGCCAGTAGTAACTCAAGGACAGGGAATGAAAAACTGTTTTTT. The variable domain in full, with the rest retrieved from reference TRBV19 and TRBJ1-4, is DGGITQSPKYLFRKEGQNVTLSCEQNLNHDAMYWYRQDPGQGLRLIYYSQIVNDFQKGDIAEGYSVSREKKESFPLTVTSAQKNPTAFYLCASSNSRTGNEKLFFGSGTQLSVL.

This clone was recorded only once. The J gene is TRBJ2-5, the V gene TRBV7-9, with TRBD2 matching over 13 bases. The CDR3 is 19 residues long. J lost 2 bases, V lost 4 bases, and 13 bases had no gene match. CDR1 SEHNR and CDR2 FQNEAQ come from the germline V gene (reference sequence). CDR3 DNA sequence: TGTGCCAGCAGCTCGGGACTAGCGGGATCTAGGCCGATACAAGAGACCCAGTACTTC. Translation gives CASSSGLAGSRPIQETQYF.

This CDR3 reads CASSHFGIAGGRSDTQYF. The CDR3 region has the DNA TGTGCCAGCAGCCACTTTGGGATAGCGGGAGGGCGCTCAGATACGCAGTATTTT. J is TRBJ2-3 and V is TRBV14; 11 nucleotides match TRBD2. Per germline, CDR1 SGHDN and CDR2 FVKESK. The CDR3 is made up of 18 amino acids. V lost 3 bases, J lost 4 bases, and 12 bases stayed unmatched.

This clone came up a few times. The chain combines TRBV28 with TRBJ2-1; 10 bases are shared with TRBD2. J gave up 8 bases and V 5 bases, and 15 bases lay outside the gene matches. CDR1 and CDR2 from the germline V gene are MDHEN and SYDVKM. CDR3 length: 17 residues. Here the CDR3 DNA reads TGTGCCAGCAGTAACTCGGCCCGTCTAGCGGGAGATGATGAGCAGTTCTTC. Translation gives CASSNSARLAGDDEQFF.

The chain carries TRBV6-5 and TRBJ2-7; D unclear. Germline CDR1 MNHEY, CDR2 SVGAGI. The CDR3 is 13 residues long. V lost 2 bases and J lost 7, with 12 bases in between. CDR3 nucleotide sequence: TGTGCCAGCAGTTACGCGCCGGTTGGAGAGCAGTACTTC. Translating gives CASSYAPVGEQYF.

V gene TRBV18 combines with J gene TRBJ1-5; TRBD1 matches 12 bases. Germline V gene sequence: CDR1 KGHSH, CDR2 LQKENI. V shed 3 bases, J shed 2 bases, and the junction held 5 bases outside the gene matches. The CDR3 loop spans 17 amino acids. CDR3 in DNA: TGTGCCAGCTCACCGGGACAGGGGGCGAAGGGCAATCAGCCCCAGCATTTT. Residues: CASSPGQGAKGNQPQHF. Complete variable domain (other parts from reference TRBV18 and TRBJ1-5): NAGVMQNPRHLVRRRGQEARLRCSPMKGHSHVYWYRQLPEEGLKFMVYLQKENIIDESGMPKERFSAEFPKEGPSILRIQQVVRGDSAAYFCASSPGQGAKGNQPQHFGDGTRLSIL.

The rearrangement links TRBV18 to TRBJ1-5; perhaps TRBD1 as D (6 bases). Germline-derived CDR1 and CDR2 are KGHSH and LQKENI. The V end lost 1 base, the J end lost 4 bases, and 20 bases lay between the germline ends. The CDR3 is made up of 18 amino acids. In DNA form, the CDR3 reads TGTGCCAGCTCACCACTAGGGAAAGGGACATCCGCTAATCAGCCCCAGCATTTT. Its translation: CASSPLGKGTSANQPQHF.